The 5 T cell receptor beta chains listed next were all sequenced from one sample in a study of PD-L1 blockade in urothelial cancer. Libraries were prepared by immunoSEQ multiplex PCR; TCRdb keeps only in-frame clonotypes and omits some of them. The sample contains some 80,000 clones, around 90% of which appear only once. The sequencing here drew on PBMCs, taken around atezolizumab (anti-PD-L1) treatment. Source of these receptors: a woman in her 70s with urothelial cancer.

Here the CDR3 reads CASSLAGRDTQYF. For the CDR3, the DNA is TGTGCCAGCAGCTTAGCCGGGAGAGATACGCAGTATTTT. This sequence joins TRBV7-9 and TRBJ2-3; a weak D match, TRBD2 (6 bases). Trimming took 0 bases from V and 5 from J, leaving 6 bases between them. The CDR3 length is 13 residues. The V gene's germline CDR1 is SEHNR and CDR2 FQNEAQ (reference sequence).

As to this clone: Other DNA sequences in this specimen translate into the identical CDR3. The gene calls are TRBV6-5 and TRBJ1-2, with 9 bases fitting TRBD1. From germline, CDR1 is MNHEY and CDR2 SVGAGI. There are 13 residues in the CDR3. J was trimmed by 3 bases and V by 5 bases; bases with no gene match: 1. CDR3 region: CASSRDRDYGYTF. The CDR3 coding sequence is TGTGCCAGCAGTCGGGACAGGGACTATGGCTACACCTTC.

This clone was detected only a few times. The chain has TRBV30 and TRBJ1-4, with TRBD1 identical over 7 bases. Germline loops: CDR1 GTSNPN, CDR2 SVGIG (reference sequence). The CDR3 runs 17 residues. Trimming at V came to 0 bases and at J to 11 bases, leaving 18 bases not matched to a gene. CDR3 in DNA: TGTGCCTGGAGTGTACAGGGGTGGACAGATATGAAGGGGAAACTGTTTTTT. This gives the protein CAWSVQGWTDMKGKLFF. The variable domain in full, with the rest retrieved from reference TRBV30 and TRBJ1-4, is SQTIHQWPATLVQPVGSPLSLECTVEGTSNPNLYWYRQAAGRGLQLLFYSVGIGQISSEVPQNLSASRPQDRQFILSSKKLLLSDSGFYLCAWSVQGWTDMKGKLFFGSGTQLSVL.

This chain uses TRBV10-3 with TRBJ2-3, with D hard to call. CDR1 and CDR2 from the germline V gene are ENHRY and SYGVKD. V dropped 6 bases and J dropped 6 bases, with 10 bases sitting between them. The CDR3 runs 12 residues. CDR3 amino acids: CAIRPTLDTQYF. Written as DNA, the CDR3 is TGTGCCATCAGGCCAACTCTGGATACGCAGTATTTT.

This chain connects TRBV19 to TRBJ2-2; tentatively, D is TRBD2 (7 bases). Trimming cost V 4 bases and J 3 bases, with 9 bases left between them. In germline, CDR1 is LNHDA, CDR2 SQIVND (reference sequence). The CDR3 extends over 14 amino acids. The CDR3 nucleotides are TGTGCCAGTAGTAGGGAGGGGGACACCGGGGAGCTGTTTTTT. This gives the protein CASSREGDTGELFF.